These 20 T cell receptor beta chains share one sample of origin, sequenced in a study of T cells in localized non-small cell lung cancer. Here immunoSEQ multiplex PCR was the method, and the copy in TCRdb shows in-frame clones only, minus some. The sample shows 25,000 to 30,000 clones, 75% to 90% of them seen only once. This specimen consisted of peripheral blood, obtained before any cancer treatment. The receptors were gathered from a woman aged 40-75 years with stage I lung adenocarcinoma.

The chain combines TRBV10-3 with TRBJ1-3; D ambiguous. Trimming stripped 10 bases from V and 0 bases from J, with 10 bases between. From germline, CDR1 is ENHRY and CDR2 SYGVKD. The CDR3 spans 13 residues. The CDR3 region is CASLTDSGNTIYF. The CDR3 nucleotides read TGTGCCAGTCTTACAGACTCTGGAAACACCATATATTTT.

V gene TRBV9 combines with J gene TRBJ1-5, with D unclear. Deletions cut 0 bases from V and 0 bases from J, with 4 bases between. This CDR3 comprises 14 residues. Germline V CDR1 and CDR2: SGDLS, YYNGEE. CDR3 amino acids: CASSVGSSNQPQHF. The CDR3 DNA sequence: TGTGCCAGCAGCGTAGGATCTAGCAATCAGCCCCAGCATTTT.

The chain uses TRBV9 and TRBJ2-1; TRBD2 agrees at 11 bases. Unmatched junction bases numbered 4, after V lost 3 bases and J lost 2 bases. Germline CDR1 and CDR2: SGDLS and YYNGEE. The CDR3 consists of 16 residues. CDR3 in DNA: TGTGCCAGCAGCGCCCCGGGACTAGCGGCCTACAATGAGCAGTTCTTC. This translates into CASSAPGLAAYNEQFF.

J is TRBJ2-1 and V is TRBV6-5; 8 bases are shared with TRBD1. CDR1 and CDR2 from the germline V gene are MNHEY and SVGAGI. J was trimmed by 8 bases and V by 1 base; bases with no gene match: 4. The CDR3 has 14 amino acids. For the CDR3, the DNA is TGTGCCAGCAGTTACTGGGACAGGATCCATGAGCAGTTCTTC. Amino acids: CASSYWDRIHEQFF.

The rearrangement uses TRBV11-2 and TRBJ2-1; 8 positions agree with TRBD2. The CDR3 extends over 16 amino acids. After removal of 0 bases from V and 4 bases from J, the junction contained 5 bases not matched to a gene. Germline V lookup: CDR1 SGHAT, CDR2 FQNNGV. The CDR3 protein is CASSLDLGGGYNEQFF. The CDR3, as DNA: TGTGCCAGCAGCTTAGATCTTGGCGGGGGGTACAATGAGCAGTTCTTC.

This sequence joins TRBV4-1 and TRBJ2-7, with D maybe TRBD2 (7 bases). There are 17 residues in the CDR3. Trimming left V 4 bases short and J 5 bases short, with 24 bases between. Germline CDR1 is MGHRA and CDR2 is YSYEKL. The CDR3 coding sequence is TGCGCCAGCAGCCTGGGAGGGGGGTACGTGGGGAACAACGAGCAGTACTTC. Translated, it gives CASSLGGGYVGNNEQYF.

This clone was found a few times. The gene calls are TRBV28 and TRBJ1-5; no clear D. The CDR3 totals 14 residues. Germline V lookup: CDR1 MDHEN, CDR2 SYDVKM. Between the trimmed V and J ends, which lost 6 bases and 3 bases, there was a span of 12 bases. CDR3 in DNA: TGTGCCAGCAGGTTAGTGGGGTACAATCAGCCCCAGCATTTT. This gives the protein CASRLVGYNQPQHF.

This chain uses TRBV6-5 with TRBJ1-1, with D unresolved. With 8 bases removed from V and 9 bases from J, the gap between germline ends came to 10 bases. CDR3 size: 10 residues. Germline V gene lookup returns CDR1 MNHEY and CDR2 SVGAGI. CDR3 in DNA: TGTGCCAGCGGGTGGACTAAAGCTTTCTTT. Protein product: CASGWTKAFF.

This sequence joins TRBV27 and TRBJ1-1; 9 nucleotides align to TRBD1. Per the germline V gene, CDR1 is MNHEY and CDR2 is SMNVEV (reference sequence). The CDR3 consists of 16 residues. V lost 2 bases to trimming and J lost 10 bases; unmatched junction nucleotides: 14. CDR3 coding DNA: TGTGCCAGCAGTTTAGGAGCTGCCACAGGGGGCAATGCAGCTTTCTTT. This encodes CASSLGAATGGNAAFF.

V usage is TRBV12-5 and J usage is TRBJ1-3; D is undetermined. V was pared by 3 bases and J by 5 bases, with 5 bases between. The CDR3 runs to 12 residues. Germline CDR1 is LGHNT and CDR2 is FRNRAP. The CDR3 DNA is TGTGCTAGTGGTTTAAACAGAAACACCATATATTTT. It encodes CASGLNRNTIYF.

The CDR3 reads CASSRRLASSTDTQYF. The CDR3 nucleotides are TGTGCCAGCAGCCGTCGACTAGCGAGTAGCACAGATACGCAGTATTTT. The chain uses TRBV14 and TRBJ2-3, with 8 bases that match TRBD2. The CDR3 extends over 16 amino acids. Germline V lookup: CDR1 SGHDN, CDR2 FVKESK. Trimming took 4 bases from V and 0 from J; bases not matched to a gene: 6.

This clone has a single count. V and J are TRBV1 and TRBJ2-2; the table's D call, TRBD2, has no DNA check behind it. TRBV1 counts as a pseudogene. This CDR3 has 19 amino acids. The CDR3 loop is CTSSQDIPPAGDHTGELFF. The CDR3 DNA sequence: TGCACCAGCAGCCAAGACATCCCCCCAGCGGGGGACCACACCGGGGAGCTGTTTTTT.

The chain uses TRBV6-6 and TRBJ1-1; D is possibly TRBD1 (5 bases). CDR3 length equals 14 residues. The germline V gene has CDR1 MNHNY and CDR2 SVGAGI (reference sequence). Trimming took 3 bases from V and 1 from J, leaving 9 bases between them. As DNA, the CDR3 is TGTGCCAGCAGTTATGGGACGGCGAACACTGAAGCTTTCTTT. Amino acid sequence: CASSYGTANTEAFF.

The chain has TRBV30 and TRBJ1-2; unclear D gene. Trimming took off 1 base at V and 7 bases at J, with 4 bases between the two ends. This CDR3 has 10 residues. Germline V CDR1 and CDR2: GTSNPN, SVGIG (reference sequence). Here the CDR3 DNA reads TGTGCCTGGAGTGGTGGTGGCTACACCTTC. Translated, it gives CAWSGGGYTF.

This clone was seen only a few times. This rearrangement joins TRBV19 to TRBJ2-7; 7 bases line up with TRBD2. This CDR3 spans 13 amino acids. Germline V lookup: CDR1 LNHDA, CDR2 SQIVND (reference sequence). V lost 1 base and J lost 3; bases outside the gene matches: 0. CDR3 sequence reads: CASSIGDYYEQYF. CDR3 sequence (DNA): TGTGCCAGTAGTATAGGGGACTACTACGAGCAGTACTTC.

The chain carries TRBV29-1 and TRBJ1-1; weak D call: TRBD1 (5 bases). The CDR3 length is 13 residues. Looked up from germline, CDR1 is SQVTM and CDR2 is ANQGSEA. Trimming removed 4 bases from V and 2 bases from J, with 11 bases in between. CDR3 amino acids: CSVVTGYNTEAFF. As DNA, the CDR3 is TGCAGCGTTGTCACAGGATACAACACTGAAGCTTTCTTT.

This chain links TRBV4-3 with TRBJ2-3; 12 nucleotides line up with TRBD2. V was pared by 0 bases and J by 2 bases, with 3 bases of the junction left unmatched. Germline CDR1 reads LGHNA; CDR2 reads YSLEER. The length of the CDR3 is 17 residues. Here the CDR3 reads CASSQELAGGPTDTQYF. CDR3 nucleotide sequence: TGCGCCAGCAGCCAAGAACTAGCGGGGGGCCCCACAGATACGCAGTATTTT.

The chain recombines TRBV7-2 with TRBJ2-5, with 7 positions matching TRBD1. CDR1 is SGHTA, CDR2 FQGNSA, per germline. Unmatched junction bases numbered 8, after V lost 2 bases and J lost 2 bases. The CDR3 loop spans 16 amino acids. CDR3 amino acids: CASSLSDRATQETQYF. CDR3 DNA: TGTGCCAGCAGCTTATCTGACAGGGCGACTCAAGAGACCCAGTACTTC.

This clone has only a few counts. The rearrangement uses TRBV9 and TRBJ1-4, with D unresolved. V lost 4 bases and J lost 7, with 17 bases in between. In germline, CDR1 is SGDLS, CDR2 YYNGEE. The CDR3 has 15 residues. CDR3 coding DNA: TGTGCCAGCAGCTCGACGGACGGACTGTCTGAAAAACTGTTTTTT. As protein: CASSSTDGLSEKLFF.

The chain uses TRBV7-2 and TRBJ2-5, with a weak D call TRBD2 (5 bases). This CDR3 spans 13 amino acids. Germline lookup yields CDR1 SGHTA and CDR2 FQGNSA. The V end was cut by 5 bases, the J end by 5 bases, with 12 bases between. The CDR3 is CASSQKRGETQYF. The CDR3 nucleotides read TGTGCCAGCAGCCAAAAGAGAGGGGAGACCCAGTACTTC.